The clone carrying this T cell receptor beta chain was picked up one time. Roughly 0.45 to 1 ug RNA was reverse transcribed with random hexamers. From the immunoSEQ multiplex PCR reads, TCRdb called clonotypes with MiXCR, one entry per CDR3 protein. This table has around 180,000 distinct CDR3 sequences, 85% to 95% appearing once. These data come from a study of CD8 T cells in Susac syndrome. V was shortened by 6 bases and J by 4 bases, with 13 bases between the two germline ends. Looked up from germline, CDR1 is MNHEY and CDR2 is SVGAGI. This CDR3 is 14 amino acids long. J is TRBJ2-1 and V is TRBV6-5; no firm D call. This receptor was obtained from a human donor with Susac syndrome. Sequencing was performed on CD4+ T cells from PBMCs. For the CDR3, the DNA is TGTGCCAGCAGACTGCACGAGATGTACAATGAGCAGTTCTTC. Residues: CASRLHEMYNEQFF.